The 29 T cell receptor beta chains below were found in one sample sequenced in a study of blood T cell repertoires in COVID-19. Data came from immunoSEQ multiplex PCR; TCRdb stores just in-frame clones and leaves some out. The data hold tens of thousands of clones, with about 91% observed a single time. The material sequenced was peripheral blood. Source of these receptors: a human donor with active COVID-19. The donor label of this sample is uncertain.

The chain couples TRBV7-6 to TRBJ2-7; 8 bases fit TRBD2. Trimming took 5 bases from V and 7 from J; bases not matched to a gene: 13. Germline V gene sequence: CDR1 SGHVS, CDR2 FNYEAQ. The CDR3 totals 15 residues. The CDR3 protein is CASSKSGSPTLEQYF. The DNA of the CDR3 is TGTGCCAGCAGCAAGAGCGGGAGTCCCACCCTAGAGCAGTACTTC.

This chain uses TRBV3-1 (or the pseudogene TRBV3-2) with TRBJ1-1, with TRBD1 as a possible D gene (5 bases). The CDR3 extends over 12 amino acids. Germline-derived CDR1 and CDR2 are LGHDT and YNNKEL (reference sequence). Trimming removed 1 base at V and 11 bases at J, with 11 bases between. Here the CDR3 reads CASSQGQGRAFF. In DNA, the CDR3 is TGTGCCAGCAGCCAAGGGCAGGGCCGGGCTTTCTTT.

This clone was seen only once. The chain is built from TRBV19 and TRBJ2-5; TRBD2 is a possible D gene (6 bases). Trimming removed 4 bases at V and 4 bases at J, with 10 bases between. The CDR3 spans 13 residues. The germline gives CDR1 LNHDA, CDR2 SQIVND (reference sequence). CDR3 protein: CASSRGDGETQYF. Here the CDR3 DNA reads TGTGCCAGTAGTAGGGGGGATGGAGAGACCCAGTACTTC.

The V call is TRBV3-1 (or the pseudogene TRBV3-2), the J call TRBJ1-2, with D tentatively TRBD1 (5 bases). Germline-derived CDR1 and CDR2 are LGHDT and YNNKEL (reference sequence). The CDR3 covers 15 residues. V gave up 4 bases and J gave up 5 bases, with 17 bases separating them. The CDR3 DNA sequence: TGTGCCAGCAGCCCCCCGACACGACCAGGGTATGGCTACACCTTC. It yields the protein CASSPPTRPGYGYTF.

This CDR3 reads CSVVVDEQYF. CDR3 nucleotides: TGCAGCGTGGTAGTGGACGAGCAGTACTTC. The chain employs TRBV29-1 and TRBJ2-7; no definite D call. Trimming shortened V by 6 bases and J by 5 bases, and 8 bases separated the two germline ends. Germline values: CDR1 SQVTM, CDR2 ANQGSEA. The CDR3 length is 10 residues.

The chain has TRBV14 and TRBJ2-3; a possible D gene is TRBD2 (7 bases). Per the germline V gene, CDR1 is SGHDN and CDR2 is FVKESK. Trimming pared 4 bases from V and 0 bases from J, leaving 14 bases between. The CDR3 has 16 residues. The CDR3 protein is CASSPLGGGSTDTQYF. Written as DNA, the CDR3 is TGTGCCAGCAGCCCCCTAGGGGGAGGGAGCACAGATACGCAGTATTTT.

The chain is built from TRBV7-2 and TRBJ2-1; 8 bases are shared with TRBD2. Trimming at V came to 1 base and at J to 6 bases, leaving 5 bases not matched to a gene. The CDR3 length is 15 residues. Per the germline V gene, CDR1 is SGHTA and CDR2 is FQGNSA. The CDR3 reads CASSLGGTRGNEQFF. The CDR3 DNA is TGTGCCAGCAGCTTAGGAGGGACTAGGGGCAATGAGCAGTTCTTC. The full variable domain, completed using reference TRBV7-2 and TRBJ2-1, is GAGVSQSPSNKVTEKGKDVELRCDPISGHTALYWYRQSLGQGLEFLIYFQGNSAPDKSGLPSDRFSAERTGGSVSTLTIQRTQQEDSAVYLCASSLGGTRGNEQFFGPGTRLTVL.

This clone was counted between two and nine times. The chain has TRBV10-1 and TRBJ1-6; TRBD1 is a possible D gene (6 bases). Between the trimmed V and J ends, which lost 3 bases and 9 bases, there was a span of 6 bases. The length of the CDR3 is 12 residues. Germline V CDR1 and CDR2: WNHNN, SYGVQD (reference sequence). This chain's CDR3 is CASSEGGSPLHF. The CDR3 DNA reads TGCGCCAGCAGTGAAGGGGGTTCACCCCTCCACTTT.

The genes are TRBV24-1 and TRBJ2-5, with 8 bases fitting TRBD1. The CDR3 runs 16 residues. The germline V gene has CDR1 KGHDR and CDR2 SFDVKD. Trimming took 5 bases from V and 3 from J; bases not matched to a gene: 10. CDR3 sequence reads: CATSGSGGRLEETQYF. As DNA, the CDR3 is TGTGCCACCAGTGGCTCAGGGGGCAGGCTCGAAGAGACCCAGTACTTC.

This chain uses TRBV7-2 with TRBJ2-1, with D unclear. The ends were cut back, 4 bases at V and 9 bases at J, with 16 bases in the middle. This CDR3 spans 14 amino acids. Germline V lookup: CDR1 SGHTA, CDR2 FQGNSA. The CDR3 is CASSSPPSVGEQFF. The CDR3 nucleotides are TGTGCCAGCAGCTCCCCCCCATCGGTCGGTGAGCAGTTCTTC.

The rearrangement links TRBV19 to TRBJ2-7, with 8 bases matching TRBD1. CDR3 length: 14 residues. Germline lookup yields CDR1 LNHDA and CDR2 SQIVND (reference sequence). Trimming cost V 2 bases and J 1 base; bases outside gene matches: 1. The CDR3 DNA reads as TGTGCCAGTAGTATACGGACAGGGTCCTACGAGCAGTACTTC. This gives the protein CASSIRTGSYEQYF.

This clone was counted only a few times. This chain joins TRBV6-4 and TRBJ1-1; maybe TRBD1 (6 bases). Germline CDR1 reads MRHNA; CDR2 reads SNTAGT. The CDR3 runs 13 residues. V dropped 9 bases and J dropped 3 bases, with 14 bases sitting between them. The CDR3 DNA sequence: TGTGCCAGTAGGACAGAAGGGGACACTGAAGCTTTCTTT. Translation gives CASRTEGDTEAFF.

The chain combines TRBV6-6 with TRBJ2-7; D ambiguous. This CDR3 contains 14 residues. The germline V gene has CDR1 MNHNY and CDR2 SVGAGI (reference sequence). V was cut by 4 bases and J by 0 bases, with 10 bases left in between. This CDR3 reads CASSLTRSSYEQYF. In nucleotides, the CDR3 is TGTGCCAGCAGTTTGACACGCAGCTCCTACGAGCAGTACTTC.

This chain joins TRBV19 and TRBJ1-1; the D gene is possibly TRBD1 (6 bases). Trimming took off 4 bases at V and 1 base at J, with 13 bases between the two ends. Germline loops: CDR1 LNHDA, CDR2 SQIVND (reference sequence). The CDR3 loop spans 15 amino acids. CDR3 coding DNA: TGTGCCAGTAGTAAGACAGGCGTCTCGAACACTGAAGCTTTCTTT. It codes for CASSKTGVSNTEAFF.

This chain connects TRBV7-2 to TRBJ1-2, with 12 bases identical to TRBD1. V trimming: 2 bases; J trimming: 11 bases; junction bases outside the gene matches: 12. Germline assignment: CDR1 SGHTA and CDR2 FQGNSA. The CDR3 spans 16 residues. The CDR3 loop is CASSLTVGQGASGYTF. The CDR3 region has the DNA TGTGCCAGCAGCTTAACTGTGGGACAGGGGGCGAGTGGTTACACCTTC.

This clone was recorded only once. V is TRBV6-2 or TRBV6-3 and J is TRBJ2-3; unclear D gene. This CDR3 is 12 amino acids long. CDR1 and CDR2 (germline): MNHEY, SVGEGT. The ends were cut back, 2 bases at V and 13 bases at J, with 13 bases in the middle. CDR3 nucleotide sequence: TGTGCCAGCAGTTACGGTCGAAGCATGGAGTATTTT. Encoded protein: CASSYGRSMEYF.

V is TRBV6-2 or TRBV6-3 and J is TRBJ2-7, with D tentatively TRBD2 (6 bases). The V end was cut by 5 bases, the J end by 5 bases, with 16 bases between. Germline CDR1 is MNHEY and CDR2 is SVGEGT. This CDR3 region has 14 residues. The CDR3 is CASSPGLPGNEQYF. The CDR3 region has the DNA TGTGCCAGCAGTCCGGGACTTCCGGGGAACGAGCAGTACTTC.

This chain joins TRBV6-2 or TRBV6-3 and TRBJ2-7; 11 bases agree with TRBD2. CDR1 and CDR2 (germline): MNHEY, SVGEGT. CDR3 length equals 15 residues. The ends lost 4 bases at V and 0 bases at J; junction bases unmatched: 2. The CDR3 sequence is CASSWTSGYSYEQYF. The DNA of the CDR3 is TGTGCCAGCAGTTGGACTAGCGGGTACTCCTACGAGCAGTACTTC.

The chain recombines TRBV10-3 with TRBJ2-7, with 13 bases matching TRBD2. The germline V gene has CDR1 ENHRY and CDR2 SYGVKD. After removal of 2 bases from V and 7 bases from J, the junction contained 8 bases not matched to a gene. This CDR3 region has 16 residues. CDR3 region: CAISESTSGRALEQYF. CDR3 sequence (DNA): TGTGCCATCAGTGAGAGCACTAGCGGGAGGGCCCTAGAGCAGTACTTC.

The genes are TRBV5-1 and TRBJ2-5; D is perhaps TRBD1 (6 bases). The length of the CDR3 is 13 residues. The V and J ends lost 5 bases and 5 bases respectively, with 13 bases between them. Germline V CDR1 and CDR2: SGHRS, YFSETQ. CDR3 region: CASSYVGGETQYF. CDR3 sequence (DNA): TGCGCCAGCAGTTATGTAGGGGGTGAGACCCAGTACTTC.

The rearrangement joins TRBV6-5 to TRBJ2-7; 9 bases are a match to TRBD2. V was clipped by 6 bases and J by 5 bases; unmatched bases: 11. The CDR3 has 15 residues. CDR1 and CDR2 from the germline V gene are MNHEY and SVGAGI. DNA of the CDR3: TGTGCCAGCAGCCCGGATAGCGGGAGTAAGCACGAGCAGTACTTC. Residues: CASSPDSGSKHEQYF.

The V and J genes are TRBV18 and TRBJ2-7; possibly TRBD1 for D (6 bases). Germline assignment: CDR1 KGHSH and CDR2 LQKENI. The CDR3 has 14 residues. V was trimmed by 6 bases and J by 3 bases, leaving 15 bases between them. CDR3 nucleotide sequence: TGTGCCAGCTCCGACCGGGGACAATACTACGAGCAGTACTTC. The encoded protein is CASSDRGQYYEQYF.

The V and J genes are TRBV6-4 and TRBJ1-2; 7 bases align to TRBD1. The CDR3 length is 14 residues. V trimming: 6 bases; J trimming: 3 bases; junction bases outside the gene matches: 7. Germline CDR1 and CDR2: MRHNA and SNTAGT. The CDR3 sequence is CASRAPGTDYGYTF. In DNA form, the CDR3 reads TGTGCCAGCAGGGCACCCGGGACAGACTATGGCTACACCTTC.

This clone was seen once. The J gene is TRBJ2-7, the V gene TRBV4-3, with TRBD2 matching over 11 bases. J gave up 5 bases and V 4 bases, and 4 bases lay outside the gene matches. The CDR3 length is 14 residues. Looked up from germline, CDR1 is LGHNA and CDR2 is YSLEER. CDR3 in amino acids: CASSRELAGDEQYF. Written as DNA, the CDR3 is TGCGCCAGCAGCCGAGAACTAGCGGGAGACGAGCAGTACTTC.

To note about this clone: At one of its ends the junction is not consistent with the germline gene, which may arise from a read error. This rearrangement joins TRBV28 to TRBJ2-7; 10 bases align to TRBD1. CDR1 and CDR2 from the germline V gene are MDHEN and SYDVKM. The CDR3 is 15 amino acids. CDR3 loop: CASSRPGTGAYGQYF. Here the CDR3 DNA reads TGTGCCAGCAGTCGACCCGGGACAGGGGCCTACGGGCAGTACTTC.

Regarding this clone: Other DNA sequences of this sample code for an identical CDR3. The rearrangement uses TRBV28 and TRBJ2-5; no clear D gene. The V gene's germline CDR1 is MDHEN and CDR2 SYDVKM. Trimming removed 2 bases from V and 5 bases from J, with 6 bases in between. The CDR3 loop spans 12 amino acids. The DNA of the CDR3 is TGTGCCAGCAGTTTACTCCGGGAGACCCAGTACTTC. This translates into CASSLLRETQYF.

The V and J genes are TRBV6-4 and TRBJ2-5; maybe TRBD1 (6 bases). The CDR3 has 13 residues. Germline CDR1 and CDR2: MRHNA and SNTAGT. Between the trimmed V and J ends, which lost 6 bases and 1 base, there was a span of 9 bases. The CDR3 loop reads CASSTGPQETQYF. CDR3 in DNA: TGTGCCAGCAGCACAGGGCCCCAAGAGACCCAGTACTTC.

The chain recombines TRBV11-2 with TRBJ1-1; D is perhaps TRBD1 (6 bases). Trimming pared 0 bases from V and 10 bases from J, leaving 18 bases between. CDR1 SGHAT and CDR2 FQNNGV come from the germline V gene. This CDR3 has 15 residues. The CDR3: CASSLDHGQLKGAFF. CDR3 nucleotides: TGTGCCAGCAGCTTAGACCATGGACAGCTCAAGGGAGCTTTCTTT.

The CDR3: CASRQGVTYEQYF. CDR3 nucleotides: TGTGCCAGCAGACAGGGGGTTACCTACGAGCAGTACTTC. The V and J genes are TRBV19 and TRBJ2-7; 9 bases align to TRBD1. The CDR3 is made up of 13 amino acids. Losses at the gene ends were 9 bases for V and 2 bases for J; bases not matched to a gene: 5. Germline assignment: CDR1 LNHDA and CDR2 SQIVND (reference sequence).